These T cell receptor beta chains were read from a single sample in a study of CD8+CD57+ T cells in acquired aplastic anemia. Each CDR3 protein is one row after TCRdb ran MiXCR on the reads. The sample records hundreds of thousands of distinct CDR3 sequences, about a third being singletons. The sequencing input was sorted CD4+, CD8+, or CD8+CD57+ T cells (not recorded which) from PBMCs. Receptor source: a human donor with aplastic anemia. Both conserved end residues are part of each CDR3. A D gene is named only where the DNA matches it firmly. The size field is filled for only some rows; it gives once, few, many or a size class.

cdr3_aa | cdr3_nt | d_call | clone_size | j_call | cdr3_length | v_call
CASSLGGTRDGYTF | TGCGCCAGCAGCTTGGGAGGCACGCGGGATGGCTACACCTTC | - | many | TRBJ1-2 | 14 | TRBV5-1
CASSNREIGSPLHF | TGTGCCAGTAGTAACAGGGAAATCGGGTCACCCCTCCACTTT | - | many | TRBJ1-6 | 14 | TRBV19
CASSAGWNTGELFF | TGTGCCAGCAGTGCGGGATGGAACACCGGGGAGCTGTTTTTT | - | many | TRBJ2-2 | 14 | TRBV2
CASSLVSSAESGNTIYF | TGTGCCAGCAGCTTAGTATCTTCGGCCGAGTCTGGAAACACCATATATTTT | - | - | TRBJ1-3 | 17 | TRBV11-1
CASSKTGINSPLHF | TGTGCCAGCAGCAAGACAGGAATTAATTCACCCCTCCACTTT | - | few | TRBJ1-6 | 14 | TRBV3-1
CASLTGGEDGYTF | TGTGCCAGTTTAACGGGGGGAGAGGATGGCTACACCTTC | - | few | TRBJ1-2 | 13 | TRBV19
CASSSTSRSSPGNTIYF | TGTGCCAGCAGCTCCACGTCTCGCTCCTCCCCAGGAAACACCATATATTTT | - | - | TRBJ1-3 | 17 | TRBV2
CASSFGGLRGNTIYF | TGTGCCAGCAGCTTTGGTGGGCTTCGAGGAAACACCATATATTTT | - | few | TRBJ1-3 | 15 | TRBV7-3
CASSLGGRGIPGNTIYF | TGTGCCAGCAGCTTAGGGGGAAGGGGCATTCCTGGAAACACCATATATTTT | - | few | TRBJ1-3 | 17 | TRBV11-2
CASSSSTGTANIQYF | TGTGCCAGCAGCTCAAGTACCGGGACAGCAAACATTCAGTACTTC | TRBD1 | few | TRBJ2-4 | 15 | TRBV7-8
CASSLAESGKNEQFF | TGCGCCAGCAGCTTGGCCGAGAGCGGGAAGAATGAGCAGTTCTTC | TRBD2 | - | TRBJ2-1 | 15 | TRBV5-1
CASSDSASGGYNEQFF | TGTGCCAGCAGTGACTCGGCTAGCGGGGGGTACAATGAGCAGTTCTTC | TRBD2 | - | TRBJ2-1 | 16 | TRBV6-4
CASNGLSVSYSYNSPLHF | TGTGCCAGCAACGGGTTGTCTGTGAGTTACTCCTATAATTCACCCCTCCACTTT | - | - | TRBJ1-6 | 18 | TRBV28
CASSIEGFNGNQPQHF | TGTGCCAGTAGTATAGAGGGGTTTAACGGCAATCAGCCCCAGCATTTT | - | - | TRBJ1-5 | 16 | TRBV19
CAWSPGPTNSPLHF | TGTGCCTGGAGTCCGGGACCGACGAATTCACCCCTCCACTTT | - | - | TRBJ1-6 | 14 | TRBV30
CASSDGSRSYNEQFF | TGCGCCAGCAGTGATGGGAGCCGCTCCTACAATGAGCAGTTCTTC | - | many | TRBJ2-1 | 15 | TRBV10-1
CASSLWGILNYGYTF | TGTGCCAGCTCTCTTTGGGGGATCCTTAACTATGGCTACACCTTC | - | - | TRBJ1-2 | 15 | TRBV12-3/TRBV12-4
CSVVFRGSEQYF | TGCAGCGTTGTGTTCAGGGGAAGCGAGCAGTACTTC | - | - | TRBJ2-7 | 12 | TRBV29-1
CASSEGMVINYGYTF | TGTGCCAGCAGTGAAGGGATGGTGATCAACTATGGCTACACCTTC | - | - | TRBJ1-2 | 15 | TRBV6-1
CAISESMSLDTQYF | TGTGCCATCAGTGAGTCGATGTCACTAGATACGCAGTATTTT | - | few | TRBJ2-3 | 14 | TRBV10-3
CSVEVPDQPQHF | TGCAGCGTTGAAGTGCCAGATCAGCCCCAGCATTTT | - | few | TRBJ1-5 | 12 | TRBV29-1
CAISEGNGSGGYTF | TGTGCCATCAGTGAGGGAAATGGGTCGGGTGGCTACACCTTC | - | - | TRBJ1-2 | 14 | TRBV10-3
CATSDLPSGINTGELFF | TGTGCCACCAGTGATTTGCCGTCAGGCATCAACACCGGGGAGCTGTTTTTT | - | many | TRBJ2-2 | 17 | TRBV24-1
CASSPVSVLGAFF | TGTGCCAGCAGCCCGGTTTCGGTGCTGGGCGCTTTCTTT | - | - | TRBJ1-1 | 13 | TRBV14
CASSLFSRGGGANVLTF | TGTGCCAGCAGCTTGTTTTCCAGGGGAGGTGGGGCCAACGTCCTGACTTTC | - | - | TRBJ2-6 | 17 | TRBV5-4
CSASPLAGVGDTQYF | TGCAGTGCTAGTCCCCTAGCGGGAGTAGGTGATACGCAGTATTTT | TRBD2 | few | TRBJ2-3 | 15 | TRBV20-1
CAISESRTGEQYF | TGTGCCATCAGTGAGTCGAGGACAGGGGAACAGTACTTC | TRBD1 | many | TRBJ2-7 | 13 | TRBV10-3
CSGQYGYTF | TGCAGTGGACAGTATGGCTACACCTTC | - | many | TRBJ1-2 | 9 | TRBV20-1
CASSAQLAEDIYEQYF | TGTGCCAGCAGCGCCCAACTAGCGGAAGATATCTACGAGCAGTACTTC | TRBD2 | - | TRBJ2-7 | 16 | TRBV11-2
CAISYIDTQYF | TGTGCCATCAGTTATATCGATACGCAGTATTTT | - | - | TRBJ2-3 | 11 | TRBV10-3
CATKGGSSGNTIYF | TGTGCCACCAAGGGCGGCAGCTCTGGAAACACCATATATTTT | - | - | TRBJ1-3 | 14 | TRBV6-1
CASSLTQGPYEQYF | TGTGCCAGCAGCTTAACTCAGGGGCCCTACGAGCAGTACTTC | - | - | TRBJ2-7 | 14 | TRBV7-9
CASSTGQPPDTQYF | TGTGCCAGCAGTACGGGACAGCCCCCAGATACGCAGTATTTT | TRBD1 | - | TRBJ2-3 | 14 | TRBV2
CSASSVIESYNSPLHF | TGCAGTGCTAGTTCGGTGATCGAGTCCTATAATTCACCCCTCCACTTT | - | - | TRBJ1-6 | 16 | TRBV20-1
CASSPPGLYEQYF | TGTGCCAGCAGTCCCCCGGGGCTCTACGAGCAGTACTTC | - | many | TRBJ2-7 | 13 | TRBV12-3/TRBV12-4
CASNGPGQPQHF | TGTGCCAGTAATGGGCCCGGTCAGCCCCAGCATTTT | - | - | TRBJ1-5 | 12 | TRBV9
CSVGQGANYGYTF | TGCAGCGTAGGGCAGGGAGCTAACTATGGCTACACCTTC | - | - | TRBJ1-2 | 13 | TRBV29-1
CASSEISLATPIGYTF | TGTGCCAGCAGTGAAATCTCCCTAGCGACACCTATCGGCTACACCTTC | - | many | TRBJ1-2 | 16 | TRBV25-1
CAWSVLGNGYTF | TGTGCCTGGAGTGTACTAGGGAACGGCTACACCTTC | - | few | TRBJ1-2 | 12 | TRBV30
CATRQYSNQPQHF | TGTGCCACTCGGCAGTATAGCAATCAGCCCCAGCATTTT | - | many | TRBJ1-5 | 13 | TRBV19
CASSLKGQSFLDEQYF | TGTGCCAGCAGCTTGAAGGGACAGAGCTTCCTAGACGAGCAGTACTTC | TRBD1 | - | TRBJ2-7 | 16 | TRBV5-6
CDTSARGGSEKLFF | TGTGACACCAGCGCCCGCGGGGGCAGTGAAAAACTGTTTTTT | - | - | TRBJ1-4 | 14 | TRBV15
CASSLALRSGSNGYTF | TGTGCCAGCAGTTTAGCGCTCCGGTCGGGGAGTAATGGCTACACCTTC | - | - | TRBJ1-2 | 16 | TRBV12-3/TRBV12-4
CASSSRDTAANTIYF | TGTGCCAGCAGCTCGCGGGACACTGCGGCAAACACCATATATTTT | - | - | TRBJ1-3 | 15 | TRBV7-8
CASSSSVRGNQPQHF | TGTGCCAGTAGTTCCTCCGTTAGGGGCAATCAGCCCCAGCATTTT | - | many | TRBJ1-5 | 15 | TRBV19
CSVAPNQLTEAFF | TGCAGCGTTGCCCCAAACCAGTTAACTGAAGCTTTCTTT | - | - | TRBJ1-1 | 13 | TRBV29-1
CASSLPPEKLFF | TGTGCCAGCAGCTTACCCCCTGAAAAACTGTTTTTT | - | many | TRBJ1-4 | 12 | TRBV7-2
CATSRGDRGLDVLTF | TGTGCCACCAGCAGGGGGGACAGGGGGCTGGACGTCCTGACTTTC | TRBD1 | many | TRBJ2-6 | 15 | TRBV15
CASSSAGGGTEAFF | TGTGCCAGCAGCTCAGCAGGGGGCGGCACTGAAGCTTTCTTT | TRBD1 | few | TRBJ1-1 | 14 | TRBV7-2
CASSLSGANTGELFF | TGTGCCAGCAGCTTGAGCGGGGCGAACACCGGGGAGCTGTTTTTT | TRBD2 | many | TRBJ2-2 | 15 | TRBV7-3